A single sample is the source of the 4 T cell receptor beta chains below, sequenced in a study of molecular identifiers for immune sequencing clone quantification. TCRdb redid the calling of the PCR reads with MiXCR, one entry per CDR3 protein. The sample includes more than 450,000 distinct CDR3 sequences, around 23% of them seen just once. The sample was naive CD8+ T cells from blood, with Jurkat cell RNA spiked in. Subset of the sample: FACS-sorted CD8+CD4-CCR7+CD45RA+ naive T cells. Source of these receptors: a human donor in good health. Some libraries in this study had Jurkat cell RNA spiked in.

This clonotype was detected ten times or more. This sequence joins TRBV28 and TRBJ2-7, with D tentatively TRBD1 or TRBD2 (5 bases each). Germline CDR1 is MDHEN and CDR2 is SYDVKM. Trimming stripped 4 bases from V and 5 bases from J, with 21 bases between. CDR3 length: 16 residues. CDR3 sequence reads: CASSSKGSGVGDEQYF. CDR3 bases: TGTGCCAGCAGTTCCAAGGGGTCCGGGGTCGGGGACGAGCAGTACTTC.

This clonotype was counted at least ten times. Germline and junction disagree at one end, which may indicate a read error. The CDR3 loop is CASRLSTDTQYF. The CDR3 DNA sequence: TGCGCCAGCCGACTCTCGACAGATACGCAGTATTTT. The chain employs TRBV6-2 or TRBV6-3 and TRBJ2-3; no definite D call. The CDR3 length is 12 residues. In germline, CDR1 is MNHEY, CDR2 SVGEGT.

V is TRBV7-9 and J is TRBJ2-2; maybe TRBD2 (5 bases). V was pared by 4 bases and J by 6 bases, with 21 bases between. The germline CDR1 and CDR2 sequences are SEHNR and FQNEAQ (reference sequence). CDR3 length: 17 amino acids. CDR3 sequence (DNA): TGTGCCAGCAGCTCCCGTCAGATGGGCGCGGGTTCCGGGGAGCTGTTTTTT. This sequence encodes CASSSRQMGAGSGELFF.

This chain connects TRBV7-9 to TRBJ2-7; no clear D gene. V gave up 4 bases and J gave up 2 bases, with 9 bases separating them. CDR1 and CDR2 (germline): SEHNR, FQNEAQ (reference sequence). The CDR3 consists of 13 residues. CDR3 in DNA: TGTGCCAGCAGCTCACCGGCCCCCTACGAGCAGTACTTC. Translation gives CASSSPAPYEQYF.